Below, one T cell receptor (beta chain) is given with its context. Its antigen has not been determined. Base-call qualities are not available, and no considerably larger clone is one nucleotide away. Set within a cohort of healthcare workers in London, UK, this nested case-control study involved weekly PCR testing of nasopharyngeal swabs along with blood sampling. Healthcare workers were recruited between 23 and 31 March 2020, during the week of the UK lockdown, and were followed weekly for up to roughly 15 weeks. This sample is part of a study of early T cells in non-severe SARS-CoV-2 infection (dated by TCRdb to the early 2020s). Looking at the study overall: Because TCR sequencing was done on bulk RNA from unsorted whole blood, the alpha and beta chains could not be paired. What the study reported, not specific to this receptor: VDJdb matching was skewed toward anti-spike CD8 responses, so virus-specific expansions were likely underestimated and private and CD4 specificities were missed.

Taken from cysteine to phenylalanine, the CDR3 has 15 residues. Only the CDR3 DNA stays, 45 bases, in frame from base 1. V and J are truncated by 0 bases and 2 bases respectively, leaving an intervening sequence of 11 bases. In the germline V gene, CDR1 corresponds to SGDLS and CDR2 to YYNGEE. The library was built by means of 5' RACE. The data were produced on a NextSeq 500. In the TCR library protocol, unique molecular identifiers were attached to individual cDNA molecules to correct for PCR bias and sequencing error. Sequencing covered both TCR alpha and beta chains, and within each sample the abundances of alpha and beta sequences were tightly co-correlated. The authors processed their data as follows. V gene, J gene and CDR3 annotation of TCR sequences was performed with Decombinator V4. Expanded TCRs were defined as changing significantly between any two time points under a Poisson model with p below 0.0001. TCR abundances were normalised to the total number of TCRs sequenced per sample and expressed as counts per million. TRAV1-2 paired with TRAJ12, TRAJ20 or TRAJ33 defined MAIT TCRs, while TRAV10 paired with TRAJ18 defined iNKT TCRs. A search of VDJdb, accessed on 1 November 2021, was run for TCRs annotated to CMV, EBV and SARS-CoV-2, with TCRs annotated for multiple antigens excluded. TCRdb's own reprocessing of the public reads used fastp at Q25 and MiXCR and kept productive beta chains. Every CDR3 protein is listed once, alongside the most common genes and DNA of its rows. TCRdb's processing, not the authors' own work, is the source of the V and J calls. The sample table records more than 60,000 distinct CDR3 sequences; about 11% of these occur just once. In total, the top ten clones hold roughly 1.2% of the sample.

This TCR derives from an adult who was a healthcare worker with PCR-confirmed SARS-CoV-2 infection or an uninfected control (not recorded which). The donor label of this sample is uncertain. Here the sequenced sample was whole blood, taken at baseline. The chain uses TRBV9 and TRBJ1-1; TRBD1 is perhaps the D gene, given 5 matching bases. For the CDR3, the sequence is CASSVDEGINTEAFF. The bases are TGTGCCAGCAGCGTAGATGAGGGGATAAACACTGAAGCTTTCTTT.